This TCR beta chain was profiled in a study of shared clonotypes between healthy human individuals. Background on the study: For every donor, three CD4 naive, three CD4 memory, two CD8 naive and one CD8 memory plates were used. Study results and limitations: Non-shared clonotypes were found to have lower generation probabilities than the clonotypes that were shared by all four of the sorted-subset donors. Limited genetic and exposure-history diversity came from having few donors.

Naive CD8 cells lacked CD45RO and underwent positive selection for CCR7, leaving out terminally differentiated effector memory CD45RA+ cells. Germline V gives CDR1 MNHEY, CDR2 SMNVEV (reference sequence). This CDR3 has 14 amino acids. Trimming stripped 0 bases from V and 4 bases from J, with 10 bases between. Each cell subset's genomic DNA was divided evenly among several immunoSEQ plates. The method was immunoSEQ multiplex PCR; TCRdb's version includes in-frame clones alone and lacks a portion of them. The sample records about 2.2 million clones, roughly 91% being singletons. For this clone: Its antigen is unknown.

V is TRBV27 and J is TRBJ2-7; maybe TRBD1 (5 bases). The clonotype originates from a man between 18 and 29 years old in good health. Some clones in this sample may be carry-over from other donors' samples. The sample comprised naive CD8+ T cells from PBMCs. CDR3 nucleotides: TGTGCCAGCAGTTTATCACCAGGGATGTACGAGCAGTACTTC. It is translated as CASSLSPGMYEQYF.